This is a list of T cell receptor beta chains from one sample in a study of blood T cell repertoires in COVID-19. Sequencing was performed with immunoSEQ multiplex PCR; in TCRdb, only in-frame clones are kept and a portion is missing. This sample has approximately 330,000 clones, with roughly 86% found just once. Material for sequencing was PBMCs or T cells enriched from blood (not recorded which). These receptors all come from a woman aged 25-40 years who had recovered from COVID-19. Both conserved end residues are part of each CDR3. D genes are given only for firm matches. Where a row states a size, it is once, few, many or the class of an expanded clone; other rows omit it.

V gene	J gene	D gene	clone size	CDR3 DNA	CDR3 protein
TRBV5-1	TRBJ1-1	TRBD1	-	TGCGCCAGCAGCGCAACGGACAGGGGTCAAAACACTGAAGCTTTCTTT	CASSATDRGQNTEAFF
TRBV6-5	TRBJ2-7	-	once	TGTGCCAGCAGTTACGACAGGCGCCACGAGCAGTACTTC	CASSYDRRHEQYF
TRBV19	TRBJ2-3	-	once	TGTGCCAGTACCGTAGGTCGGGGTGGATTCTGGACAGATACGCAGTATTTT	CASTVGRGGFWTDTQYF
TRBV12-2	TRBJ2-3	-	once	TGTGCAAGTCGCTCTAGCGGAACTAGCACAGATACGCAGTATTTT	CASRSSGTSTDTQYF
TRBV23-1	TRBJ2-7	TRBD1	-	TGCGCCAGCACCCAACGGGACAGGTGGGACGAGCAGTACTTC	CASTQRDRWDEQYF
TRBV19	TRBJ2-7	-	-	TGTGCCAGTAGTACTCTTTGGGAGCGGGTCTCCTACGAGCAGTACTTC	CASSTLWERVSYEQYF
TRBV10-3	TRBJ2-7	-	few	TGTGCCATCAGTGAGGTTACATACGAGCAGTACTTC	CAISEVTYEQYF
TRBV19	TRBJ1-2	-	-	TGTGCCAGTAGTATGATGGCGACAGGCCCACTCTATGGCTACACCTTC	CASSMMATGPLYGYTF
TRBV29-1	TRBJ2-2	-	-	TGCAGCGTTTCGGTACCGGGTCGCCGGGAGCTGTTTTTT	CSVSVPGRRELFF
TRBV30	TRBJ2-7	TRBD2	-	TGTGCCTGGAGTGCCCTAGCGGGAGCCCCCTACGAGCAGTACTTC	CAWSALAGAPYEQYF
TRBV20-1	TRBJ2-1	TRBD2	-	TGCAGTGCTAGTCCAGCGGGAGGGTTGATCAATGAGCAGTTCTTC	CSASPAGGLINEQFF
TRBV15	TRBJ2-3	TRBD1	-	TGTGCCACCAGCAGAGATCCAGGACAGGGGGCAGATACGCAGTATTTT	CATSRDPGQGADTQYF
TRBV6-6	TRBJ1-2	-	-	TGTGCCAGCGGGGTCCGGGATAACTATGGCTACACCTTC	CASGVRDNYGYTF
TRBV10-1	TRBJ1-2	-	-	TGCGCCAGCAGTGAGTCGAGGAGACAGATGAAAGGTGGCTACACCTTC	CASSESRRQMKGGYTF
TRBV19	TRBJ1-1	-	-	TGTGCCAGTACCTTCTCGGGTTTCGTCTGGACTGAAGCTTTCTTT	CASTFSGFVWTEAFF
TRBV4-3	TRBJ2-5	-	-	TGCGCCAGCAGCCAAGGGACAATCTACCAAGAGACCCAGTACTTC	CASSQGTIYQETQYF
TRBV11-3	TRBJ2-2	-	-	TGTGCCAGCAGCTTACCCGGGAACGGGCCGAACACCGGGGAGCTGTTTTTT	CASSLPGNGPNTGELFF
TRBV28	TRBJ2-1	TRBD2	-	TGTGCCAGCAGTTCGGGAGGGCCCCCCAATGAGCAGTTCTTC	CASSSGGPPNEQFF
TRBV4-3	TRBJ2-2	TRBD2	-	TGCGCCAGCAGCCAAGATATCCTAGCGGATAACACCGGGGAGCTGTTTTTT	CASSQDILADNTGELFF
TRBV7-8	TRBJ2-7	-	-	TGTGCCAGCAGCTTTGAAACCGGGGACTACGAGCAGTACTTC	CASSFETGDYEQYF
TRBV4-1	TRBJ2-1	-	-	TGCGCCAGCAGCCTAACTCCGGGACAAAATGAGCAGTTCTTC	CASSLTPGQNEQFF
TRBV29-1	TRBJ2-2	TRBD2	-	TGCAGCGTTGTGACTAGCGGGACGAACACCGGGGAGCTGTTTTTT	CSVVTSGTNTGELFF
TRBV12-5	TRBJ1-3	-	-	TGTGCTAGTGGTTTGGTACTAGAGAGTCCTCGCTCTGGAAACACCATATATTTT	CASGLVLESPRSGNTIYF
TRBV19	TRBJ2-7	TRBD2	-	TGTGCCAGTAGTCCCTCGATACGACTAGCGGGAGGCCACTACGAGCAGTACTTC	CASSPSIRLAGGHYEQYF
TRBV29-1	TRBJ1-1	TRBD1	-	TGCAGCGTTGGCAGACAGGGGGAAGCTTTCTTT	CSVGRQGEAFF
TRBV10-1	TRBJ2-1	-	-	TGCGCCAGCAGCGCACAATACAATGAGCAGTTCTTC	CASSAQYNEQFF
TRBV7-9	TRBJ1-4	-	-	TGTGCCAGCAGCGTACCCACAGGGACAACTAATGAAAAACTGTTTTTT	CASSVPTGTTNEKLFF
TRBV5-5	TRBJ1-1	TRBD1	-	TGTGCCAGCAGCTGGGGTTCGGGACAGACGTCTGCTGAAGCTTTCTTT	CASSWGSGQTSAEAFF
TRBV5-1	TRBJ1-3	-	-	TGCGCCAGCAGCTTGGACGGACAACCTGGAAACACCATATATTTT	CASSLDGQPGNTIYF
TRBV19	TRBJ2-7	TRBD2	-	TGTGCCAGTACCCGGGAACTAGCGGGAGGCGAGCAGTACTTC	CASTRELAGGEQYF
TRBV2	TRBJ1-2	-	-	TGTGCCAGCAGTGGACCGGGAGGGTATGGCTACACCTTC	CASSGPGGYGYTF